The rows below give T cell receptor beta chains drawn from one sample of a study of regulatory T cells in long-lasting Graves disease. Each CDR3 protein is one row after TCRdb ran MiXCR on the multiplex PCR reads. The sample lists 650,000 to 700,000 distinct CDR3 sequences, 25% to 35% occurring once. Sequencing was performed on peripheral blood mononuclear cells (PBMCs), taken when the disease was refractory, from a patient treated with antithyroid drugs. The receptors derive from a female donor with Graves disease. Each CDR3 is given with its conserved first and last residue. A D gene is named only where the DNA matches it firmly. Not every row has a clone size; where given, it reads once, few, many or a size class.

>.|TRBV12-3/TRBV12-4|TRBJ1-5|.
TGTGCCAGCAGAGCAGGGGTGTATCAGCCCCAGCATTTT
CASRAGVYQPQHF
>.|TRBV24-1|TRBJ1-2|.
TGTGCCACCAGTGATAAGGGGGAGGCTGACTATGGCTACACCTTC
CATSDKGEADYGYTF
>TRBD1|TRBV6-5|TRBJ2-7|many
TGTGCCAGCAGTTACACCCTCCAGCCAGGGGGTCCCTACGAGCAGTACTTC
CASSYTLQPGGPYEQYF
>.|TRBV28|TRBJ1-2|many
TGTGCCAGCAGTATCAGCGGTTCCCAACGTATAGGCACCTTC
CASSISGSQRIGTF
>.|TRBV11-2|TRBJ1-1|many
TGTGCCAGCAGCGCACCGACAGGCCTCACTGAAGCTTTCTTT
CASSAPTGLTEAFF
>.|TRBV2|TRBJ1-2|many
TGTGCCAGCAGTGACGGAGGGGACTATGGCTACACCTTC
CASSDGGDYGYTF
>.|TRBV18|TRBJ1-5|few
TGTGCCAGCTCACCAGGTTACGGTAGCAATCAGCCCCAGCATTTT
CASSPGYGSNQPQHF
>TRBD1|TRBV2|TRBJ1-2|few
TGTGCCAGCAGCGAAACACGACAGGGGACGGGGGGCTACACCTTC
CASSETRQGTGGYTF
>.|TRBV11-2|TRBJ2-4|many
TGTGCCAGCAGCCACGGGATCGGCCGGGGGGCCAAAAACATTCAGTACTTC
CASSHGIGRGAKNIQYF
>.|TRBV5-1|TRBJ2-5|many
TGCGCCAGCAGCCAAACGGGAGCTGAGACCCAGTACTTC
CASSQTGAETQYF
>.|TRBV5-6|TRBJ1-2|.
TGTGCCAGCAGCGGACTCCGGGACGGAGGTATACGTGGCTACACCTTC
CASSGLRDGGIRGYTF
>TRBD1|TRBV11-2|TRBJ1-4|few
TGTGCCAGCAGCCGACGTTCTACACGGACAGGGACTAATGAAAAACTGTTTTTT
CASSRRSTRTGTNEKLFF
>.|TRBV5-1|TRBJ1-2|.
TGCGCCAGCAGCCTGAACAGGGCCTTTACTAACTATGGCTACACCTTC
CASSLNRAFTNYGYTF
>.|TRBV20-1|TRBJ1-6|.
TGCAGTGCCGTTGGGGAGGGTAATTCACCCCTCCACTTT
CSAVGEGNSPLHF
>TRBD1|TRBV4-2|TRBJ2-5|.
TGTGCCAGCAGCCAAGTTGGACAGGGACTGTACCAAGAGACCCAGTACTTC
CASSQVGQGLYQETQYF
>.|TRBV6-8|TRBJ2-7|many
TGTGCCAGCAGTTACGGCAGGGCCCACGAGCAGTACTTC
CASSYGRAHEQYF
>.|TRBV6-5|TRBJ2-7|.
TGTGCCAGCAGTTTCGGATTTGGTGCAGGGGTTCGCGGCTACGAGCAGTACTTC
CASSFGFGAGVRGYEQYF
>.|TRBV5-6|TRBJ1-2|.
TGTGCCAGCAGCTTGGGAGGGGCGAACAACTATGGCTACACCTTC
CASSLGGANNYGYTF
>.|TRBV7-9|TRBJ1-1|.
TGTGCCAGCAGCCGGGAGCTGAGGGAAGCTTTCTTT
CASSRELREAFF
>.|TRBV19|TRBJ1-4|.
TGTGCCAGTAGATTATCCACGGCTAATGAAAAACTGTTTTTT
CASRLSTANEKLFF
>TRBD2|TRBV2|TRBJ2-4|many
TGTGCCAGCCGCCCTAACTGGGGGGGTCGGGACATTCAGTACTTC
CASRPNWGGRDIQYF
>TRBD1|TRBV2|TRBJ2-6|many
TGTGCCAGCTCCCGGGACAGGGCTGGGGCCAACGTCCTGACTTTC
CASSRDRAGANVLTF
>.|TRBV12-3/TRBV12-4|TRBJ1-4|.
TGTGCCAGCAGTCCCGGCTGGGGGGCGGAAAAACTGTCTTTT
CASSPGWGAEKLSF
>.|TRBV12-3/TRBV12-4|TRBJ2-5|many
TGTGCCAGCAGTTTAGGTTTTATTAGAGAGACCCAGTACTTC
CASSLGFIRETQYF
>TRBD1|TRBV19|TRBJ1-5|few
TGTGCCAGTAGTATGTCGGAGGGGGCAGGGCAGCCCCAGCATTTT
CASSMSEGAGQPQHF
>.|TRBV12-5|TRBJ1-1|.
TGTGCTAGTGGTTTGGTACCGGGGCGGAGCGCTGAAGCTTTCTTT
CASGLVPGRSAEAFF
>.|TRBV25-1|TRBJ2-7|.
TGTGCCAGCAGTGAAGGAGACAGGAGTAGCCCCGAGCAGTACTTC
CASSEGDRSSPEQYF
>TRBD2|TRBV7-2|TRBJ2-5|few
TGTGCCAGCAGCTCCCGGACTAGCGGGAGTAGGGAGACCCAGTACTTC
CASSSRTSGSRETQYF
>.|TRBV11-2|TRBJ1-2|few
TGTGCCAGCAGCTTAGATAGGGCAAAGAGTGGCTACACCTTC
CASSLDRAKSGYTF
>TRBD2|TRBV6-2/TRBV6-3|TRBJ2-7|few
TGTGCCAGCAGTTACAGGCTAGCGGGAGCTTCCGTCGACGAGCAGTACTTC
CASSYRLAGASVDEQYF
>TRBD1|TRBV28|TRBJ2-5|few
TGTGCCAGCAGCCCCCTCACCGGGACAGGGGACTGGGAGACCCAGTACTTC
CASSPLTGTGDWETQYF
>.|TRBV7-2|TRBJ2-2|.
TGTGCCAGCAGCCTCTCCACAAGGGGGGGCACCGGGGAGCTGTTTTTT
CASSLSTRGGTGELFF
>.|TRBV7-2|TRBJ1-4|.
TGTGCCAGCAGCCCAACAGGGAGGAATGAAAAACTGTTTTTT
CASSPTGRNEKLFF
>TRBD1|TRBV11-2|TRBJ2-7|few
TGTGCCAGCAGCTCTACCGGGACAGGAACCTACGAGCAGTACTTC
CASSSTGTGTYEQYF
>.|TRBV6-5|TRBJ1-1|.
TGTGCCAGCAGTTACTCGAATCGGGAAATGGACACTGAAGCTTTCTTT
CASSYSNREMDTEAFF
>.|TRBV5-1|TRBJ1-4|few
TGTGCCAGCAGCAAAGGACAGAATGAAAAACTGTTTTTT
CASSKGQNEKLFF
>.|TRBV10-3|TRBJ2-7|few
TGTGCCATCAGTGAGGCGGGTCTGACCTCCTACGAGCAGTACTTC
CAISEAGLTSYEQYF
>TRBD2|TRBV6-1|TRBJ2-5|.
TGTGCCAGCAGCCCACGGGGGGTGCACGAGACCCAGTACTTC
CASSPRGVHETQYF
>.|TRBV19|TRBJ1-4|few
TGTGCCAGTAGTATCGGGGGAAATAATGAAAAACTGTTTTTT
CASSIGGNNEKLFF
>.|TRBV6-5|TRBJ1-2|few
TGTGCCAGCAGTTACTTTGTGGACTCCAATGGCTACACCTTC
CASSYFVDSNGYTF
>.|TRBV5-1|TRBJ1-1|.
TGCGCCAGCAGCTCCTCCGGCGCGAACACTGAAGCTTTCTTT
CASSSSGANTEAFF
>.|TRBV6-2/TRBV6-3|TRBJ2-7|few
TGTGCCAGCAGTGTTGAACAGACCTACGAGCAGTACTTC
CASSVEQTYEQYF
>.|TRBV30|TRBJ1-1|.
TGTGCCTGGAATACCAGGGGTTATGCTTTCTTT
CAWNTRGYAFF